This T cell receptor (beta chain) appears in the sequencing data of a study of blood T cell repertoires in COVID-19. In the study overall: Samples taken during acute and convalescent COVID-19 were collected in the United States, Italy and Spain.

Study processing details: Reference gene primers were amplified, and this amplification served to estimate nucleated cell counts. Sequencing used immunoSEQ multiplex PCR; TCRdb keeps in-frame clones, though not all of them. That table furnishes V, J and clone size, whereas the DNA furnished D and trimming. In the table there are about 190,000 clones, roughly four fifths of which are singletons. The germline V gene has CDR1 LNHDA and CDR2 SQIVND (reference sequence). The CDR3 covers 13 residues. Trimming cost V 10 bases and J 3 bases, with 12 bases left between them. Sequencing used peripheral blood. The chain combines TRBV19 with TRBJ1-4; D is unclear. This clonotype was sampled from a man aged 45-65 years who had recovered from COVID-19. The chain's CDR3 is CATQQYPNEKLFF. CDR3 nucleotides: TGTGCCACCCAACAGTACCCTAATGAAAAACTGTTTTTT.